The rows below give T cell receptor beta chains drawn from one sample of a study of monozygotic twins with inflammatory bowel disease. TCRdb reprocessed the 5' RACE reads and stores each CDR3 protein as one record, lacking DNA. The listing records over 350,000 distinct CDR3 sequences. Sequencing was done on a sample of blood. These receptors originate from a human donor with ulcerative colitis or Crohn's disease, or a healthy co-twin of an affected twin (not recorded which). The CDR3 runs from the conserved cysteine through the conserved F or W. Fields, in order: J gene, V gene, CDR3 protein.

>TRBJ2-1|TRBV11-2
CASSRNGGATEQFF
>TRBJ2-2|TRBV7-2
CASSSVGGTNTGELFF
>TRBJ2-7|TRBV18
CASSPPGLAGNSYEQYF
>TRBJ2-3|TRBV7-3
CASSLNGDAGPDTQYF
>TRBJ1-5|TRBV12-3/TRBV12-4
CASSLWSGNQPQHF
>TRBJ2-7|TRBV27
CASSLLGKYEQYF
>TRBJ2-7|TRBV18
CASSPPGAGQLDEQYF
>TRBJ2-2|TRBV7-2
CASSLSLGSTGELFF
>TRBJ1-1|TRBV5-1
CASSLWAGVQNTEAFF
>TRBJ1-3|TRBV12-3/TRBV12-4
CASKAFSSGNTIYF
>TRBJ2-7|TRBV19
CASSTLGQRSYEQYF
>TRBJ2-4|TRBV20-1
CSAPPAKNIQYF
>TRBJ2-7|TRBV7-2
CASSLSGQGPYEQYF
>TRBJ2-5|TRBV7-9
CASSLSRGWETQYF
>TRBJ2-3|TRBV7-9
CASSLTLAGGTDTQYF
>TRBJ2-2|TRBV2
CASSEGWQPSSNTGELFF
>TRBJ1-5|TRBV5-6
CASSRGPDQPQHF
>TRBJ2-1|TRBV12-3/TRBV12-4
CASSLQGPNEQFF
>TRBJ2-1|TRBV29-1
CSVERQGANNEQFF
>TRBJ2-2|TRBV7-9
CASSSLAGVAGELFF
>TRBJ2-7|TRBV20-1
CSARDGPYEQYF
>TRBJ2-7|TRBV10-3
CAISEPWDNRFPISYEQYF
>TRBJ2-7|TRBV7-7
CASSFSPGQGLGEQYF
>TRBJ1-2|TRBV28
CASRLQGLFGYTF
>TRBJ2-1|TRBV2
CASSALVANPFF
>TRBJ2-3|TRBV7-8
CASSLALGRLRTDTQYF
>TRBJ2-7|TRBV7-8
CASSLLARFYEQYF
>TRBJ1-2|TRBV29-1
CSVEFRRDLTYGYTF
>TRBJ2-7|TRBV12-3/TRBV12-4
CASSRTGNSYEQYF
>TRBJ1-3|TRBV7-9
CASSYTGASGNTIYF
>TRBJ1-3|TRBV24-1
CATSDPGPTGNTIYF
>TRBJ2-3|TRBV6-2/TRBV6-3
CASSYPWTSGDTDTQYF
>TRBJ2-7|TRBV7-8
CASSVPSAHEQYF
>TRBJ2-7|TRBV5-6
CASSSTRNNYYEQYF
>TRBJ2-7|TRBV6-2/TRBV6-3
CASSDRVSYEQYF
>TRBJ2-2|TRBV5-1
CATSPWAGGELFF
>TRBJ1-6|TRBV6-5
CASSFLQGRNSPLHF
>TRBJ2-1|TRBV9
CASSTNMGRTGSSYNEQFF
>TRBJ1-1|TRBV5-1
CASSSGVLGGETEAFF
>TRBJ2-5|TRBV12-3/TRBV12-4
CASSPKLAETQYF
>TRBJ2-1|TRBV27
CASRKQRGTYNEQFF
>TRBJ2-1|TRBV5-1
CASSGAGGFNEQFF
>TRBJ2-7|TRBV7-2
CASSLGLVEQYF
>TRBJ2-7|TRBV18
CASSRTTGTGAYEQYF
>TRBJ2-1|TRBV7-3
CASSLKGGSYNEQFF